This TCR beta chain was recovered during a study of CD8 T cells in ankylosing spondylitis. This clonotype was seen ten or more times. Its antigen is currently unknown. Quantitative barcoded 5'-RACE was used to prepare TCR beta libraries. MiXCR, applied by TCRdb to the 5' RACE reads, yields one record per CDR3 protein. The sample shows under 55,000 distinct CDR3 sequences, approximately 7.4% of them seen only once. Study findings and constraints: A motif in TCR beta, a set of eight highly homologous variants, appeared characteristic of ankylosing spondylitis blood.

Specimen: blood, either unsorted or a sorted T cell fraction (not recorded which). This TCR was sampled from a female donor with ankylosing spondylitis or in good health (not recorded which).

The CDR3 protein is CASSLEGYSNQPQHF. The CDR3 DNA is TGTGCCAGCAGCTTAGAGGGGTATAGCAATCAGCCCCAGCATTTT. The chain joins TRBV11-2 to TRBJ1-5; D is uncertain. Germline assignment: CDR1 SGHAT and CDR2 FQNNGV. V lost 0 bases, J lost 0 bases, and 6 bases lay in between. This CDR3 region has 15 residues.